The sequence of this TCR beta chain was determined in a study of cytomegalovirus exposure and HLA in healthy donors. Study-wide findings and caveats: Across HLA loci, a later analysis found differing TCR association rates, with DRB1 most and HLA-C fewest. Researchers reported in a later analysis that a missense DCLRE1C variant was tied to TCR beta V- and J-gene trimming. It was reported that TCR beta sequences correctly inferred the HLA-A and HLA-B alleles for most subjects. Listed as cytomegalovirus-associated were roughly 180 TCR beta chains.

This CDR3 has 12 amino acids. Germline values: CDR1 MDHEN, CDR2 SYDVKM. The PCR employed 60 Vbeta primers together with 13 Jbeta primers. Method: immunoSEQ multiplex PCR; TCRdb's copy keeps in-frame clones and lacks some. Counted here are 150,000 to 180,000 clones, 65% to 80% occurring once; the ten biggest clones make up approximately 4%. Of note for this clone: Its matching antigen is unknown. One junction end disagrees with the germline gene, perhaps due to a read error.

The TCR originated in a woman aged 40 to 49 in good health and CMV-seronegative. The V and J genes are TRBV28 and TRBJ2-7; 8 positions agree with TRBD1. Sequencing used PBMCs. CDR3: CASSSPGGRGLF. CDR3 in DNA: TGTGCCAGCAGTTCCCCAGGGGGCAGGGGACTCTTC.